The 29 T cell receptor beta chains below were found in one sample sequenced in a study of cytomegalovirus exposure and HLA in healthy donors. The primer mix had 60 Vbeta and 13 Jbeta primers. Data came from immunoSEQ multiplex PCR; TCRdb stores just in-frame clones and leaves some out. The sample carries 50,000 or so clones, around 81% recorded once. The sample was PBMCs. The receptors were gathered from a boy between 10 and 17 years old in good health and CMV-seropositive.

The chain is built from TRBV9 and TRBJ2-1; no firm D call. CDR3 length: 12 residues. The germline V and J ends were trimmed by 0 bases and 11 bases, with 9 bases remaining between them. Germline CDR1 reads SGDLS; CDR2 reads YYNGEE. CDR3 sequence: CASSVAGTQQFF. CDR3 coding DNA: TGTGCCAGCAGCGTAGCGGGTACCCAGCAGTTCTTC.

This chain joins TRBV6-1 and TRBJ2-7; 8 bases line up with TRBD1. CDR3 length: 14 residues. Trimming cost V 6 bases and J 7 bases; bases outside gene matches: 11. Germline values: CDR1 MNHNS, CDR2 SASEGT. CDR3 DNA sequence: TGTGCCAGCAGACCCTGGGACAGGTCGGGGGAGCAGTACTTC. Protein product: CASRPWDRSGEQYF.

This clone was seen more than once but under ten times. CDR3 amino acids: CASSYSTAGEGTEAFF. The CDR3 DNA reads TGTGCCAGCAGTTACTCGACGGCGGGAGAGGGCACTGAAGCTTTCTTT. V usage is TRBV6-5 and J usage is TRBJ1-1; D call uncertain. CDR1 is MNHEY and CDR2 is SVGAGI in the germline V gene. The CDR3 has 16 residues. Between the trimmed V and J ends, which lost 0 bases and 4 bases, there was a span of 15 bases.

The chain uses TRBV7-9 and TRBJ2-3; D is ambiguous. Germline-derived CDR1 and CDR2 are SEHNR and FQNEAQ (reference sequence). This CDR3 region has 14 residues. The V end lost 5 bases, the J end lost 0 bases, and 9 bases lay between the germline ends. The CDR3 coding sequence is TGTGCCAGCAGCCCCTCTACTAGCACAGATACGCAGTATTTT. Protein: CASSPSTSTDTQYF. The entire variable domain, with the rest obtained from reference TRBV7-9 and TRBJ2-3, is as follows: DTGVSQNPRHKITKRGQNVTFRCDPISEHNRLYWYRQTLGQGPEFLTYFQNEAQLEKSRLLSDRFSAERPKGSFSTLEIQRTEQGDSAMYLCASSPSTSTDTQYFGPGTRLTVL.

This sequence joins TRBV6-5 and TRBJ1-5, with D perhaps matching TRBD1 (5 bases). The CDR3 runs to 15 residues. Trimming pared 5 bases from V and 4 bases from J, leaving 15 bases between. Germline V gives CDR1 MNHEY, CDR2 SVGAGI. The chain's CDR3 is CASSLGRGENQPQHF. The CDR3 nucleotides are TGTGCCAGCAGTCTGGGCCGGGGGGAAAATCAGCCCCAGCATTTT.

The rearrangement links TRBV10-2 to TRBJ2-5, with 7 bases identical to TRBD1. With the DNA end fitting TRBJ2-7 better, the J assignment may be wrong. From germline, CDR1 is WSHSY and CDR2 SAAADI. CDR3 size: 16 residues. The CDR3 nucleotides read TGCGCCAGCAGAACAGACAGGGAATTTTCGGGAAACGAGCAGTACTTC. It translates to CASRTDREFSGNEQYF.

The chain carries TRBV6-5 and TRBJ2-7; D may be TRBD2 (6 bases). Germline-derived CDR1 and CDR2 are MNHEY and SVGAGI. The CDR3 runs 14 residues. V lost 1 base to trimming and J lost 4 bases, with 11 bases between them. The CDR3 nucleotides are TGTGCCAGCAGTTACTTCGGGGGACCTTACGAGCAGTACTTC. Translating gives CASSYFGGPYEQYF.

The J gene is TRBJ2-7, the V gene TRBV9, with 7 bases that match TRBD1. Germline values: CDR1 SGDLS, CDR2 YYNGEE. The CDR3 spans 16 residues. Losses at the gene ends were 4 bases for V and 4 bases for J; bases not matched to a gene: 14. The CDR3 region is CASSPLSGTEVYEQYF. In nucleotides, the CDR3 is TGTGCCAGCAGCCCCTTATCCGGGACAGAAGTTTACGAGCAGTACTTC. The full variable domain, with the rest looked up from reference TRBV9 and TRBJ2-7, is DSGVTQTPKHLITATGQRVTLRCSPRSGDLSVYWYQQSLDQGLQFLIQYYNGEERAKGNILERFSAQQFPDLHSELNLSSLELGDSALYFCASSPLSGTEVYEQYFGPGTRLTVT.

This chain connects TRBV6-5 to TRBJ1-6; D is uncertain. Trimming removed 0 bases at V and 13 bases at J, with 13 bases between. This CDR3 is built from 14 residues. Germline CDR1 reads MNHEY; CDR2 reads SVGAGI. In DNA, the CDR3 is TGTGCCAGCAGTTACTCGGTTGCGTTTCCCCCCCTCCACTTT. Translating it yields CASSYSVAFPPLHF.

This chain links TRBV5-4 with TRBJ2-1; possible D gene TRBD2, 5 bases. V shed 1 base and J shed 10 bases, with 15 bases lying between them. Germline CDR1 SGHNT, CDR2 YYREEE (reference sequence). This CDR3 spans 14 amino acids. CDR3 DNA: TGTGCCAGCAGCTTGCGGGGTCTTCTGGGAGAGCAGTTCTTC. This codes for CASSLRGLLGEQFF.

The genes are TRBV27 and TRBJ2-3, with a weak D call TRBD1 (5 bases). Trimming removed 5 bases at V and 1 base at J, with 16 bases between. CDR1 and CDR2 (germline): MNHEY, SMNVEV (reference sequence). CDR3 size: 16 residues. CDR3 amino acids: CASSPAGFPGTDTQYF. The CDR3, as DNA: TGTGCCAGCAGTCCCGCAGGGTTTCCTGGCACAGATACGCAGTATTTT.

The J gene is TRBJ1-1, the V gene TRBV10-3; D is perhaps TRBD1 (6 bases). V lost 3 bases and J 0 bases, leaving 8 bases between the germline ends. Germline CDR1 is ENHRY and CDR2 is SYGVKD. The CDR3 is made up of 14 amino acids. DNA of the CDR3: TGTGCCATCAGTGAACAGGGATTGAACACTGAAGCTTTCTTT. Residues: CAISEQGLNTEAFF.

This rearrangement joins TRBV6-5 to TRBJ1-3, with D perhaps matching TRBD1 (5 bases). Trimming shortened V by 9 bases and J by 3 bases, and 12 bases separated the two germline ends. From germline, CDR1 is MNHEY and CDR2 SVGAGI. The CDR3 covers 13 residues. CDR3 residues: CASGGVLGNTIYF. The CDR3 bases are TGTGCCAGTGGGGGGGTTCTTGGAAACACCATATATTTT.

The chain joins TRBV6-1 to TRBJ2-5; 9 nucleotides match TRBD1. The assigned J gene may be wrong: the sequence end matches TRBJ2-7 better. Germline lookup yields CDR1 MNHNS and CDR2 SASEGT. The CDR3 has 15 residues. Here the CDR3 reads CASSLGQGLTYEQYF. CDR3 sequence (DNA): TGTGCCAGCAGTCTGGGACAGGGACTCACCTACGAGCAGTACTTC.

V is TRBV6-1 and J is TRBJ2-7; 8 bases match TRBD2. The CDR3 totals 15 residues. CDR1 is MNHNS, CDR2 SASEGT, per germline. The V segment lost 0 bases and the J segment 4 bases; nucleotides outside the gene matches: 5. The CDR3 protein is CASSEAGTSVYEQYF. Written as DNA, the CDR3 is TGTGCCAGCAGTGAAGCAGGGACTAGTGTTTACGAGCAGTACTTC.

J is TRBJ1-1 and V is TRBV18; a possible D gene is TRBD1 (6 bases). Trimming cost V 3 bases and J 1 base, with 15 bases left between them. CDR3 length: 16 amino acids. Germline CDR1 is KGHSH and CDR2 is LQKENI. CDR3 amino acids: CASSPPRSTGNTEAFF. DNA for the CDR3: TGTGCCAGCTCACCCCCGCGCTCGACAGGGAACACTGAAGCTTTCTTT. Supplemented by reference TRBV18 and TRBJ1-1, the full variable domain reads NAGVMQNPRHLVRRRGQEARLRCSPMKGHSHVYWYRQLPEEGLKFMVYLQKENIIDESGMPKERFSAEFPKEGPSILRIQQVVRGDSAAYFCASSPPRSTGNTEAFFGQGTRLTVV.

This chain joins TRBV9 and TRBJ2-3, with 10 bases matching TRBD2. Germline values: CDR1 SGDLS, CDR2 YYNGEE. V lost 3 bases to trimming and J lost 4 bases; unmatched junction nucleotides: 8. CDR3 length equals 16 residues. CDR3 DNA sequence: TGTGCCAGCAGCGCCTCCCCGCTAGCGGGAGCAGATACGCAGTATTTT. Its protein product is CASSASPLAGADTQYF.

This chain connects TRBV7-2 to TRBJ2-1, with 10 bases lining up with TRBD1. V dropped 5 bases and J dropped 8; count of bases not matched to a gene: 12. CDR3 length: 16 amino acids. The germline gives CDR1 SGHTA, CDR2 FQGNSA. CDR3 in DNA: TGTGCCAGCAGCCGACGCCGGGACAGGGGTAACGATGAGCAGTTCTTC. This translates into CASSRRRDRGNDEQFF.

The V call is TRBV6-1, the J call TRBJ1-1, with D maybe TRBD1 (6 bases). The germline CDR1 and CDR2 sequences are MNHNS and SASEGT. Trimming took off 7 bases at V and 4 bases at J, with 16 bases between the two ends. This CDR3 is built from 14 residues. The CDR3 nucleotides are TGTGCCAGCATCATACAGGGATGGGGCACTGAAGCTTTCTTT. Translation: CASIIQGWGTEAFF.

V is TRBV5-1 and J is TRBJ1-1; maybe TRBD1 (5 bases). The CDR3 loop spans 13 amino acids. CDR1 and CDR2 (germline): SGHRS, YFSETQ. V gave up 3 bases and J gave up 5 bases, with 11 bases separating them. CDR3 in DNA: TGCGCCAGCAGCTCTACGGGGGATACTGAAGCTTTCTTT. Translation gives CASSSTGDTEAFF. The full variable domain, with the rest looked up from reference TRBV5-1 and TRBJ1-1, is KAGVTQTPRYLIKTRGQQVTLSCSPISGHRSVSWYQQTPGQGLQFLFEYFSETQRNKGNFPGRFSGRQFSNSRSEMNVSTLELGDSALYLCASSSTGDTEAFFGQGTRLTVV.

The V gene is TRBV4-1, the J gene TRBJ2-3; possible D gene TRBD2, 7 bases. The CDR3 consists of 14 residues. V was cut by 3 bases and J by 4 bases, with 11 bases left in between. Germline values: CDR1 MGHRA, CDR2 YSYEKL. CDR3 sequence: CASSQRGGADTQYF. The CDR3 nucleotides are TGCGCCAGCAGCCAGAGGGGGGGAGCAGATACGCAGTATTTT.

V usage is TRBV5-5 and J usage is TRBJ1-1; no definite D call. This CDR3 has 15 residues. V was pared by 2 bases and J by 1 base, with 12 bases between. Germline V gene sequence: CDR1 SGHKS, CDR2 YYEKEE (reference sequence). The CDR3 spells CASSFLAVENTEAFF. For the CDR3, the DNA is TGTGCCAGCAGCTTTTTAGCGGTCGAGAACACTGAAGCTTTCTTT.

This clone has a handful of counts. The CDR3 coding sequence is TGTGCCAGCAGTTCCCGTACAGATACGCAGTATTTT. It translates to CASSSRTDTQYF. The chain joins TRBV28 to TRBJ2-3; D ambiguous. Per the germline V gene, CDR1 is MDHEN and CDR2 is SYDVKM. The CDR3 is 12 residues long. Trimming took off 4 bases at V and 3 bases at J, with 5 bases between the two ends. The full variable domain, in which reference TRBV28 and TRBJ2-3 provide the parts outside the CDR3, is DVKVTQSSRYLVKRTGEKVFLECVQDMDHENMFWYRQDPGLGLRLIYFSYDVKMKEKGDIPEGYSVSREKKERFSLILESASTNQTSMYLCASSSRTDTQYFGPGTRLTVL.

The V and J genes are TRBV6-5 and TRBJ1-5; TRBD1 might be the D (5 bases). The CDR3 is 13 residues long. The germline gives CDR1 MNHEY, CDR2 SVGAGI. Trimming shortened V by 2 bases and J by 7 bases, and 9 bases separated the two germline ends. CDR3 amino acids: CASSYGGGQPQHF. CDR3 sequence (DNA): TGTGCCAGCAGTTACGGGGGAGGCCAGCCCCAGCATTTT.

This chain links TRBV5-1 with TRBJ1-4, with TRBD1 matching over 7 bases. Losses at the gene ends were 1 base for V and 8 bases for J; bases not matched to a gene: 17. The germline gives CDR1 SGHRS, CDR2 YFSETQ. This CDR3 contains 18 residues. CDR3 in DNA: TGCGCCAGCAGCTTGAATGGGGCGAGGGGACAGAGGGGCGAAAAACTGTTTTTT. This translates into CASSLNGARGQRGEKLFF.

The CDR3 here is CASGVGSSYNSPLHF. CDR3 DNA sequence: TGTGCCAGCGGTGTCGGGAGCTCCTATAATTCACCCCTCCACTTT. The V gene is TRBV28, the J gene TRBJ1-6; D not certain. CDR1 is MDHEN, CDR2 SYDVKM, per germline. V lost 8 bases and J lost 0, with 11 bases in between. The CDR3 contains 15 residues.

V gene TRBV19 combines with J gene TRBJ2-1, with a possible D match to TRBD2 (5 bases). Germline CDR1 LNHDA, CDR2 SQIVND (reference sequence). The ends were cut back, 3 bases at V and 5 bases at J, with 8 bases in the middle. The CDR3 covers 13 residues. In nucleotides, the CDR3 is TGTGCCAGTAGTATTTGGGGAGACAATGAGCAGTTCTTC. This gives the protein CASSIWGDNEQFF.

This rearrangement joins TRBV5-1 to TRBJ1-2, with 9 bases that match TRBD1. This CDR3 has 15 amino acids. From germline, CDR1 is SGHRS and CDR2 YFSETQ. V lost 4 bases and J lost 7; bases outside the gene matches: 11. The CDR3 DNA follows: TGCGCCAGCAGCCCCTTAGGGACAGGGATAGCTGGCTACACCTTC. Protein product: CASSPLGTGIAGYTF.

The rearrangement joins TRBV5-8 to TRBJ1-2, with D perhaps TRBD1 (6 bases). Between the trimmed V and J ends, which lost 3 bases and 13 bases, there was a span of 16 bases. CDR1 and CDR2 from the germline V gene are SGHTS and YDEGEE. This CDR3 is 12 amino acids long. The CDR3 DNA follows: TGTGCCAGCAGCTCCAACAGGGTCCCTCTCACCTTC. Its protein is CASSSNRVPLTF.